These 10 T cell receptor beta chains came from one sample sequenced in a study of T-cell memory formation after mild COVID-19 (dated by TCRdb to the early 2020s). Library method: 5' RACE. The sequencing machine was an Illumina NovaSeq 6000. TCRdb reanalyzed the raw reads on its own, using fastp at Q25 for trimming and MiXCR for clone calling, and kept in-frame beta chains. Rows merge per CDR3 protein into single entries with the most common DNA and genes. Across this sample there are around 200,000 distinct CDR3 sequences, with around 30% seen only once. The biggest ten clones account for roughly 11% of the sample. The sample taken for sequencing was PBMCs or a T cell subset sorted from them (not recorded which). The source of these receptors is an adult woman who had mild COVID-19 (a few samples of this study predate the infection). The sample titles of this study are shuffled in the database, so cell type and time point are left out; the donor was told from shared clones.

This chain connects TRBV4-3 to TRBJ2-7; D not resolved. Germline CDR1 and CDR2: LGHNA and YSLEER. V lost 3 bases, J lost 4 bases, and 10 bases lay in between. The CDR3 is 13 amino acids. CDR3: CASSHYVLYEQYF. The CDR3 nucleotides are TGCGCCAGCAGCCACTACGTCCTTTACGAGCAGTACTTC.

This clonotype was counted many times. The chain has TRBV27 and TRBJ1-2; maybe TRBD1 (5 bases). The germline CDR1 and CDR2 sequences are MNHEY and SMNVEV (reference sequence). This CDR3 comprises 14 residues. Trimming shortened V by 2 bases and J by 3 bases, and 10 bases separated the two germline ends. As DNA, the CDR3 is TGTGCCAGCAGTTTAGCGGGGGGTTACTATGGCTACACCTTC. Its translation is CASSLAGGYYGYTF.

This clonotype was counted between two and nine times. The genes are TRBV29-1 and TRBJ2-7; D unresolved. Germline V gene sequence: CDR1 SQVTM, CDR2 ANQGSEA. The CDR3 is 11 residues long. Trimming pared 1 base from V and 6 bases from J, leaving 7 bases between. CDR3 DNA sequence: TGCAGCGTTGAAGCATATTTCGAGCAGTACTTC. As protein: CSVEAYFEQYF.

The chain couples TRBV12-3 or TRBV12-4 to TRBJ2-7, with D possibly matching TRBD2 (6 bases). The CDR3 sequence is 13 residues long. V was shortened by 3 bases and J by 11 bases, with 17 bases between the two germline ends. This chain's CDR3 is CASSFSGTGGEYF. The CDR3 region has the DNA TGTGCCAGCAGTTTTTCCGGGACGGGCGGGGAGTACTTC.

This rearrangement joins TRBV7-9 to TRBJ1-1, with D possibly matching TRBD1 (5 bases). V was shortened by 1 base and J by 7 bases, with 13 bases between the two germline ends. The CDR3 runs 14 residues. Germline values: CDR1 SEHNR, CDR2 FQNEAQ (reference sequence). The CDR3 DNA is TGTGCCAGCAGCTTAGGGAGGGCAGGGAGTGAAGCTTTCTTT. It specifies CASSLGRAGSEAFF.

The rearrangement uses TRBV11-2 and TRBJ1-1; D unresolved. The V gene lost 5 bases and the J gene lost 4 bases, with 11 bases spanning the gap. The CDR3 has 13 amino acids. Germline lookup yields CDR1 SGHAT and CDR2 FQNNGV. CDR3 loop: CASSPGLGTEAFF. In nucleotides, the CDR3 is TGTGCCAGCAGCCCCGGGTTGGGCACTGAAGCTTTCTTT.

Here the CDR3 reads CSASAEPPPAGGDEQYF. The CDR3 DNA reads as TGCAGTGCTAGTGCCGAACCACCCCCAGCGGGGGGGGACGAGCAGTACTTC. The chain recombines TRBV20-1 with TRBJ2-7; the match to TRBD2 covers 10 bases. The germline V gene has CDR1 DFQATT and CDR2 SNEGSKA (reference sequence). J lost 5 bases, V lost 3 bases, and 16 bases had no gene match. The CDR3 covers 17 residues.

The CDR3 here is CASSVSSGGLYSTDTQYF. In DNA form, the CDR3 reads TGTGCCAGCAGCGTGTCTAGCGGGGGACTTTATAGCACAGATACGCAGTATTTT. The rearrangement joins TRBV7-8 to TRBJ2-3; 10 bases align to TRBD2. The CDR3 spans 18 residues. With 5 bases clipped from V and 0 bases from J, the junction kept 11 bases outside the gene matches. CDR1 is SGHVS and CDR2 is FQNEAQ in the germline V gene. The full variable domain, rest sourced from reference TRBV7-8 and TRBJ2-3, is GAGVSQSPRYKVAKRGQDVALRCDPISGHVSLFWYQQALGQGPEFLTYFQNEAQLDKSGLPSDRFFAERPEGSVSTLKIQRTQQEDSAVYLCASSVSSGGLYSTDTQYFGPGTRLTVL.

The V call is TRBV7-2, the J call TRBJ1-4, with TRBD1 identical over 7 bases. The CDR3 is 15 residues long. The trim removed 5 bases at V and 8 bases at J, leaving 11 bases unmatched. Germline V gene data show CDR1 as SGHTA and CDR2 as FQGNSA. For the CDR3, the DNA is TGTGCCAGCAGCCCAAGACAGGGCTTCATCGAAAAACTGTTTTTT. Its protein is CASSPRQGFIEKLFF. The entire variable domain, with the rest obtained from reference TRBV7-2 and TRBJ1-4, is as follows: GAGVSQSPSNKVTEKGKDVELRCDPISGHTALYWYRQSLGQGLEFLIYFQGNSAPDKSGLPSDRFSAERTGGSVSTLTIQRTQQEDSAVYLCASSPRQGFIEKLFFGSGTQLSVL.

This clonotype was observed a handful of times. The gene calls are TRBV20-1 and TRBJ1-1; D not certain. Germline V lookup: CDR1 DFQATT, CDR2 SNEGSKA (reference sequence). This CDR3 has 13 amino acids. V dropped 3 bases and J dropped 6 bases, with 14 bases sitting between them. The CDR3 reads CSASTRISSEAFF. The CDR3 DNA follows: TGCAGTGCTAGTACTAGGATTTCGTCTGAAGCTTTCTTT.